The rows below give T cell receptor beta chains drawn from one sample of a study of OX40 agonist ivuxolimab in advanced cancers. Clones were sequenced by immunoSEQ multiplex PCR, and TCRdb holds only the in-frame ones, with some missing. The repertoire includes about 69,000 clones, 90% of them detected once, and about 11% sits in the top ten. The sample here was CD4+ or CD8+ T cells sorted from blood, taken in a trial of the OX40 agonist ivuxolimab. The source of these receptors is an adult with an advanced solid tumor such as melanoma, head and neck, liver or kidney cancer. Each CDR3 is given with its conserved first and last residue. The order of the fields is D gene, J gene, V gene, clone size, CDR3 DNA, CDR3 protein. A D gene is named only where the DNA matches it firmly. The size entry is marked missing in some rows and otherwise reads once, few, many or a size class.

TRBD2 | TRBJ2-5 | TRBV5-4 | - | TGTGCCAGCAGCTTGAGCGGGAGGGCCGGTCGAGGGACCCAGTACTTC | CASSLSGRAGRGTQYF
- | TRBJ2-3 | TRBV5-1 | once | TGCGCCAGCAGCTTGTATGTAGGTTCCACAGATACGCAGTATTTT | CASSLYVGSTDTQYF
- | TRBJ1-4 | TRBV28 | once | TGTGCCAGCAGTTCTATCTACCGACAGACACCAGGCCAAAATGAAAAACTGTTTTTT | CASSSIYRQTPGQNEKLFF
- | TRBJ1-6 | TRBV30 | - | TGTGCCTGGAGTGACAGTAAATCACCCCTCCACTTT | CAWSDSKSPLHF
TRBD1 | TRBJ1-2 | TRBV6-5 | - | TGTGCCAGCAGCCCCGGACAGGGGAGGGCCTACACCTTC | CASSPGQGRAYTF
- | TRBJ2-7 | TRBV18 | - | TGTGCCAGCTCACTTCAGGGGCCCTACGAGCAGTACTTC | CASSLQGPYEQYF
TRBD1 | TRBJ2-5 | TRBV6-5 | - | TGTGCCAGCAGTCCGACAGGGCTTCAAGAGACCCAGTACTTC | CASSPTGLQETQYF
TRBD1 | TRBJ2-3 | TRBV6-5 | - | TGTGCCAGCAGTTTAGGACAGGGGCCCCGGACGGATACGCAGTATTTT | CASSLGQGPRTDTQYF
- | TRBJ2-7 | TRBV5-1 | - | TGCGCCAGCAGCTTGGATTACCTCCGGGACCGGAGGGCCTACGAGCAGTACTTC | CASSLDYLRDRRAYEQYF
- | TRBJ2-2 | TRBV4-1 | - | TGCGCCAGCAGCCAGAGGGGAGGTATCGGGGAGCTGTTTTTT | CASSQRGGIGELFF
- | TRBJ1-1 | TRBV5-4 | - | TGTGCCAGCAGCTTGGTGGGGCCAAGTGAAGCTTTCTTT | CASSLVGPSEAFF
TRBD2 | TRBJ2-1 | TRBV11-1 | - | TGTGCCAGCAACCAGCGAGCGGGAGCCTACAATGAGCAGTTCTTC | CASNQRAGAYNEQFF